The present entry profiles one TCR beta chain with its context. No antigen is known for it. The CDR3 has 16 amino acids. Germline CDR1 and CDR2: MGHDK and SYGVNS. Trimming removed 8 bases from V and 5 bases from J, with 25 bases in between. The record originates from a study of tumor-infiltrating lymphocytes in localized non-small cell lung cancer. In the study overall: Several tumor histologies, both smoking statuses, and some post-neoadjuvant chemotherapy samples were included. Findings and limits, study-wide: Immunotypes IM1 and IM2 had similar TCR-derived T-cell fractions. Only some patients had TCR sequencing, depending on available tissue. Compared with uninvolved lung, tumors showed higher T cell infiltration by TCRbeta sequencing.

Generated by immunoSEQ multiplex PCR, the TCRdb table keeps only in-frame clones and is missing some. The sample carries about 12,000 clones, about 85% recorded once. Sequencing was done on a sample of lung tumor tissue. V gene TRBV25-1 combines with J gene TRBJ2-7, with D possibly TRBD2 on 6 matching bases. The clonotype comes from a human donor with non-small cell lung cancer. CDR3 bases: TGTGCCAGCGGACTAATCGGAAAAGACAGATCCCACGAGCAGTACTTC. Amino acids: CASGLIGKDRSHEQYF.